The entry that follows covers one T cell receptor beta chain sequence. What it binds is not known. This specimen comes from a study of T-cell reconstitution after alpha-beta-depleted transplantation in children. Study conclusions and caveats: Recipient T cells and thymic progenitors that survived gave rise to the high TCRbeta diversity observed at day 60 in some patients. Counts and diversity of T cells one year after transplant came mostly from newly produced T cells. Reported findings indicate that, about two months after transplant, alpha-beta T cells came from several hundred expanded clones, which were derived from non-depleted graft cells.

The CDR3 spans 14 residues. V was trimmed by 3 bases and J by 0 bases, leaving 8 bases between them. Unique molecular identifiers were incorporated when the TCRbeta library was constructed. One entry per CDR3 protein, called by TCRdb with MiXCR from the PCR reads. Of about 980,000 distinct CDR3 sequences listed, about 29% are singletons. The origin of this receptor is a boy under two years old who had a stem cell transplant for SCID, so the T cells may come from the graft donor. The chain joins TRBV12-3 or TRBV12-4 to TRBJ1-1; D is unresolved. The material was PBMCs, mostly from graft donor cells, obtained 360 days after TCRalphabeta/CD19-depleted stem cell transplant. The CDR3 protein is CASSFTGLNTEAFF. In DNA form, the CDR3 reads TGTGCCAGCAGTTTTACCGGCTTGAACACTGAAGCTTTCTTT.